These 29 T cell receptor beta chains came from one sample sequenced in a study of breast tumors, draining lymph nodes, adjacent tissues. Axillary draining lymph nodes of breast cancer patients supplied the node samples. TCRdb reprocessed the multiplex PCR reads with MiXCR, giving one entry per CDR3 protein. The sample holds about 140,000 distinct CDR3 sequences; over 25% are singletons and the top ten take 2% to 2.5%. Sequenced: axillary lymph node tissue. The receptors derive from a female donor with breast cancer. Some clones in this sample may be carry-over from other donors' samples.

This sequence joins TRBV9 and TRBJ2-7, with unresolved D. The CDR3 runs 14 residues. The germline V gene has CDR1 SGDLS and CDR2 YYNGEE. The V and J ends lost 1 base and 3 bases respectively, with 11 bases between them. CDR3 bases: TGTGCCAGCAGCGTAACGTCAACGGGCTACGAGCAGTACTTC. Its translation is CASSVTSTGYEQYF.

This clonotype was seen a handful of times. This chain joins TRBV19 and TRBJ1-1; the D is unclear. Germline loops: CDR1 LNHDA, CDR2 SQIVND (reference sequence). V dropped 2 bases and J dropped 0 bases, with 7 bases sitting between them. The CDR3 runs to 14 residues. CDR3 residues: CASSISNLNTEAFF. CDR3 in DNA: TGTGCCAGTAGTATAAGTAACCTGAACACTGAAGCTTTCTTT.

In its sample, this clonotype was seen many times. The chain carries TRBV3-1 and TRBJ2-7, with 8 bases identical to TRBD2. The CDR3 runs 14 residues. Germline trimming cut 2 bases from V and 5 bases from J; bases unmatched to any gene: 5. The V gene's germline CDR1 is LGHDT and CDR2 YNNKEL (reference sequence). The CDR3 DNA reads TGTGCCAGCAGCCAACGGGGGGGCAGTCACGAGCAGTACTTC. Amino acids: CASSQRGGSHEQYF.

This clonotype was seen just once. The conserved closing phenylalanine or tryptophan is absent in this CDR3, likely reflecting a read error. The rearrangement joins TRBV7-2 to TRBJ1-2; TRBD1 matches 11 bases. The V gene end was trimmed by 5 bases and the J gene end by 8 bases; junction bases not matched to a gene: 7. The CDR3 totals 14 residues. Germline loops: CDR1 SGHTA, CDR2 FQGNSA. CDR3 DNA: TGTGCCAGCAGCGGGGGGACAGGGGGTAAAGGCTACACCCAC. Translated: CASSGGTGGKGYTH.

This clonotype came up many times. The chain recombines TRBV6-6 with TRBJ2-7; D may be TRBD2 (5 bases). In germline, CDR1 is MNHNY, CDR2 SVGAGI (reference sequence). The CDR3 contains 14 residues. Trimming left V 2 bases short and J 6 bases short, with 14 bases between. This CDR3 is CASSYLPSSSEQYV. Here the CDR3 DNA reads TGTGCCAGCAGTTACCTCCCCTCTAGCAGCGAGCAGTACGTC.

This clonotype was recorded many times. The chain has TRBV18 and TRBJ1-2; D uncertain. CDR3 length: 14 residues. The germline V gene encodes CDR1 KGHSH and CDR2 LQKENI. V lost 3 bases and J 6 bases, leaving 14 bases between the germline ends. CDR3 in DNA: TGTGCCAGCTCACCGCAGACAAGTCTAAATGGCTACACCTTC. It codes for CASSPQTSLNGYTF.

The chain recombines TRBV6-5 with TRBJ2-5, with 13 bases aligning to TRBD2. Germline V CDR1 and CDR2: MNHEY, SVGAGI. This CDR3 comprises 15 residues. The V segment lost 7 bases and the J segment 5 bases; nucleotides outside the gene matches: 7. The chain's CDR3 is CASKLTSGGTETQYF. The CDR3 DNA is TGTGCCAGCAAACTGACTAGCGGGGGGACCGAGACCCAGTACTTC.

This clonotype was picked up many times. The chain employs TRBV20-1 and TRBJ2-2; the match to TRBD1 covers 8 bases. CDR1 and CDR2 (germline): DFQATT, SNEGSKA (reference sequence). This CDR3 has 15 amino acids. Unmatched junction bases numbered 3, after V lost 3 bases and J lost 0 bases. CDR3 coding DNA: TGCAGTGCTAGGGCAGGGGGCCCGAACACCGGGGAGCTGTTTTTT. Its protein product is CSARAGGPNTGELFF.

The chain joins TRBV2 to TRBJ1-4; TRBD1 is a possible D gene (6 bases). CDR3 length equals 14 residues. Trimming took 5 bases from V and 4 from J, leaving 11 bases between them. Germline V lookup: CDR1 SNHLY, CDR2 FYNNEI. CDR3 amino acids: CASSLGTNNEKLFF. In DNA form, the CDR3 reads TGTGCCAGCAGTTTAGGGACAAATAATGAAAAACTGTTTTTT. Drawing the rest from reference TRBV2 and TRBJ1-4, the complete variable domain is EPEVTQTPSHQVTQMGQEVILRCVPISNHLYFYWYRQILGQKVEFLVSFYNNEISEKSEIFDDQFSVERPDGSNFTLKIRSTKLEDSAMYFCASSLGTNNEKLFFGSGTQLSVL.

This clonotype was detected only once. The V call is TRBV20-1, the J call TRBJ2-1; 14 bases align to TRBD2. The CDR3 has 17 residues. Germline CDR1 and CDR2: DFQATT and SNEGSKA (reference sequence). Germline trimming cut 0 bases from V and 3 bases from J; bases unmatched to any gene: 4. CDR3 bases: TGCAGTGCTAGAGACAGGACTAGCGGGGGGCACTACAATGAGCAGTTCTTC. Its protein product is CSARDRTSGGHYNEQFF.

The table lists this clonotype with many counts. This sequence joins TRBV20-1 and TRBJ2-1, with D perhaps matching TRBD1 (5 bases). The CDR3 spans 13 residues. From germline, CDR1 is DFQATT and CDR2 SNEGSKA (reference sequence). The V gene lost 4 bases and the J gene lost 4 bases, with 11 bases spanning the gap. CDR3 loop: CSAIAGNYNEQFF. The CDR3 bases are TGCAGTGCTATCGCAGGGAATTACAATGAGCAGTTCTTC.

This clonotype was counted many times. The rearrangement links TRBV4-1 to TRBJ2-7; no definite D call. CDR1 MGHRA and CDR2 YSYEKL come from the germline V gene. The CDR3 runs 15 residues. V shed 1 base and J shed 3 bases, with 13 bases lying between them. This CDR3 is CASSQVSANLYEQYF. The DNA of the CDR3 is TGCGCCAGCAGCCAAGTCTCTGCCAACCTCTACGAGCAGTACTTC.

This clonotype was seen repeatedly, ten times or more. This sequence joins TRBV4-3 and TRBJ2-3; D remains unclear. Germline CDR1 LGHNA, CDR2 YSLEER. The CDR3 consists of 14 residues. Trimming removed 1 base from V and 1 base from J, with 6 bases in between. Written as DNA, the CDR3 is TGCGCCAGCAGCCAAGGCTCAGGCACAGATACGCAGTATTTT. Translation: CASSQGSGTDTQYF.

This clonotype appeared many times. The chain combines TRBV19 with TRBJ2-6; D is ambiguous. Germline assignment: CDR1 LNHDA and CDR2 SQIVND (reference sequence). V was shortened by 6 bases and J by 0 bases, with 12 bases between the two germline ends. This CDR3 comprises 16 residues. The CDR3 sequence: CASRPRQDSGANVLTF. In nucleotides, the CDR3 is TGTGCCAGTAGGCCGCGGCAGGACTCTGGGGCCAACGTCCTGACTTTC.

This clonotype was seen ten or more times. V and J are TRBV19 and TRBJ2-5; the D is unclear. Trimming shortened V by 3 bases and J by 4 bases, and 6 bases separated the two germline ends. Germline lookup yields CDR1 LNHDA and CDR2 SQIVND (reference sequence). The CDR3 is 12 residues long. CDR3 protein: CASSMSGETQYF. In DNA form, the CDR3 reads TGTGCCAGTAGTATGTCTGGAGAGACCCAGTACTTC.

This clonotype was seen repeatedly, ten times or more. The V and J genes are TRBV11-2 and TRBJ2-5, with D possibly TRBD1 on 5 matching bases. The CDR3 has 14 residues. V lost 3 bases and J 0 bases, leaving 8 bases between the germline ends. Germline loops: CDR1 SGHAT, CDR2 FQNNGV. The CDR3 reads CASSFGHNQETQYF. The CDR3 DNA reads TGTGCCAGCAGCTTCGGACATAACCAAGAGACCCAGTACTTC.

This clonotype appeared many times. Here the CDR3 DNA reads TGCAGTGCTACGGCCCCGGGTGGAATCTACTCACCCCTCCACTTT. This encodes CSATAPGGIYSPLHF. The chain couples TRBV20-1 to TRBJ1-6; D uncertain. Germline CDR1 is DFQATT and CDR2 is SNEGSKA (reference sequence). The V end lost 4 bases, the J end lost 10 bases, and 20 bases lay between the germline ends. CDR3 length equals 15 residues.

The V and J genes are TRBV20-1 and TRBJ1-6; the match to TRBD1 covers 9 bases. J gave up 8 bases and V 3 bases, and 8 bases lay outside the gene matches. The germline gives CDR1 DFQATT, CDR2 SNEGSKA (reference sequence). The CDR3 totals 15 residues. The CDR3, as DNA: TGCAGTGCTAGGGAAGTGGGACAGGGTCATTCACCCCTCCACTTT. Protein product: CSAREVGQGHSPLHF.

This clonotype was seen at least ten times. This chain links TRBV12-3 or TRBV12-4 with TRBJ1-2, with 9 positions matching TRBD1. Trimming at V came to 3 bases and at J to 8 bases, leaving 10 bases not matched to a gene. This CDR3 is built from 15 residues. The CDR3 region is CASSFDRTGAGGYTF. The CDR3 bases are TGTGCCAGCAGTTTCGACAGGACAGGGGCAGGCGGCTACACCTTC.

This clonotype is labeled medium-sized. The chain couples TRBV15 to TRBJ1-6, with D unclear. The CDR3 has 14 amino acids. The germline gives CDR1 LNHNV, CDR2 YYDKDF (reference sequence). Trimming cost V 1 base and J 9 bases, with 10 bases left between them. CDR3 region: CATSRGRYSSPLHF. Written as DNA, the CDR3 is TGTGCCACCAGCAGAGGTCGGTACAGTTCACCCCTCCACTTT.

The CDR3 DNA reads as TGCGCCAGCAGCACGGGACAGGGGAAGGAAGGACTGTTTTTT. Protein: CASSTGQGKEGLFF. V is TRBV5-1 and J is TRBJ1-4; 10 nucleotides match TRBD1. Losses at the gene ends were 4 bases for V and 13 bases for J; bases not matched to a gene: 10. The CDR3 loop spans 14 amino acids. Germline CDR1 and CDR2: SGHRS and YFSETQ.

In this sample, this clonotype turned up many times. V usage is TRBV18 and J usage is TRBJ1-2, with 7 bases identical to TRBD1. This CDR3 is 15 amino acids long. CDR1 KGHSH and CDR2 LQKENI come from the germline V gene. V gave up 4 bases and J gave up 4 bases; unmatched junction bases: 9. The CDR3 nucleotides read TGTGCCAGCTCACGCGGGACAGTCGGGGGCTATGGCTACACCTTC. This encodes CASSRGTVGGYGYTF.

In the case of this clonotype: At one boundary the junction diverges from the germline segment, which might be a read error. The CDR3 coding sequence is TGCAGCTTTGAGGGAGGGTCCTACGAGCAGTACTTC. Residues: CSFEGGSYEQYF. The rearrangement links TRBV29-1 to TRBJ2-7, with 7 bases matching TRBD2. The V gene's germline CDR1 is SQVTM and CDR2 ANQGSEA. The CDR3 is 12 residues long.

At least ten counts were recorded for this clonotype. The chain recombines TRBV5-1 with TRBJ1-5; 7 bases are shared with TRBD1. This CDR3 comprises 15 residues. V lost 1 base and J lost 2; bases outside the gene matches: 3. Germline CDR1 reads SGHRS; CDR2 reads YFSETQ. The CDR3 DNA reads as TGCGCCAGCAGCTTGTTCGGACAGGGCAATCAGCCCCAGCATTTT. Its protein product is CASSLFGQGNQPQHF.

Ten or more counts support this clonotype. The chain has TRBV6-1 and TRBJ2-7; 12 bases match TRBD1. CDR1 and CDR2 from the germline V gene are MNHNS and SASEGT. Trimming cost V 5 bases and J 4 bases; bases outside gene matches: 9. CDR3 length: 16 amino acids. CDR3 amino acids: CASSYTGTGGGYEQYF. CDR3 DNA sequence: TGTGCCAGCAGTTATACCGGGACAGGGGGCGGGTACGAGCAGTACTTC.

This clonotype was counted at least ten times. The chain is built from TRBV7-2 and TRBJ1-6; weak D call: TRBD1 (5 bases). Germline CDR1 is SGHTA and CDR2 is FQGNSA. The CDR3 has 14 residues. The ends were cut back, 5 bases at V and 6 bases at J, with 11 bases in the middle. The CDR3, as DNA: TGTGCCAGCAGCATCGGGACCTCTAATTCACCCCTCCACTTT. It yields the protein CASSIGTSNSPLHF.

This clonotype was detected many times. The chain is built from TRBV19 and TRBJ2-3, with TRBD1 matching 8 bases. V was pared by 7 bases and J by 6 bases, with 12 bases of the junction left unmatched. Germline CDR1 and CDR2: LNHDA and SQIVND (reference sequence). The CDR3 totals 15 residues. Written as DNA, the CDR3 is TGTGCCAGTAAAGCTTTCAGGGGGCGCCCGGATACGCAGTATTTT. This translates into CASKAFRGRPDTQYF.

This clonotype came up a few times. One base away lies a much larger clone, so this may be a sequencing read error. This sequence joins TRBV5-6 and TRBJ2-3; no clear D. Germline assignment: CDR1 SGHDT and CDR2 YYEEEE. This CDR3 has 14 amino acids. V was shortened by 2 bases and J by 5 bases, with 12 bases between the two germline ends. The CDR3 nucleotides read TGTGCCAGCAGCTTCGGAAGGACGTTAGATACGCAGTATTTT. The encoded protein is CASSFGRTLDTQYF.

The gene calls are TRBV7-3 and TRBJ1-1, with D possibly matching TRBD1 (5 bases). Germline V gene sequence: CDR1 SGHTA, CDR2 FQGTGA. V shed 1 base and J shed 2 bases, with 14 bases lying between them. The length of the CDR3 is 16 residues. This chain's CDR3 is CASSLNAGGGNTEAFF. The CDR3 nucleotides read TGTGCCAGCAGCTTAAATGCGGGGGGGGGTAACACTGAAGCTTTCTTT.